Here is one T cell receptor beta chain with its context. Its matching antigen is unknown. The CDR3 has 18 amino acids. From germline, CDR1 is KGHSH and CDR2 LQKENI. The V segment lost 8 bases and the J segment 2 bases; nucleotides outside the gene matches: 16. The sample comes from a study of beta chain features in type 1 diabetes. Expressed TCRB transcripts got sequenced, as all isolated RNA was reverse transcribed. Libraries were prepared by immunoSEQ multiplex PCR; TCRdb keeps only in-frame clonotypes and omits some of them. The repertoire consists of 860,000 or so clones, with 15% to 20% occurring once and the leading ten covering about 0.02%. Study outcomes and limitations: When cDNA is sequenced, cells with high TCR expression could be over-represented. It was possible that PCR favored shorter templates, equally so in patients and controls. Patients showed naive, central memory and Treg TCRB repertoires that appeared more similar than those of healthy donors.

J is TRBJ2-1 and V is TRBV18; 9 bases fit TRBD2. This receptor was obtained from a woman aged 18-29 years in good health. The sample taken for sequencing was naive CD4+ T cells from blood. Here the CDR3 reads CASLRQGPSGTAYNEQFF. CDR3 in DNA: TGTGCCAGCCTGCGACAGGGACCTAGCGGGACCGCCTACAATGAGCAGTTCTTC. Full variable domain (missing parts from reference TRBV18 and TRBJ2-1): NAGVMQNPRHLVRRRGQEARLRCSPMKGHSHVYWYRQLPEEGLKFMVYLQKENIIDESGMPKERFSAEFPKEGPSILRIQQVVRGDSAAYFCASLRQGPSGTAYNEQFFGPGTRLTVL.